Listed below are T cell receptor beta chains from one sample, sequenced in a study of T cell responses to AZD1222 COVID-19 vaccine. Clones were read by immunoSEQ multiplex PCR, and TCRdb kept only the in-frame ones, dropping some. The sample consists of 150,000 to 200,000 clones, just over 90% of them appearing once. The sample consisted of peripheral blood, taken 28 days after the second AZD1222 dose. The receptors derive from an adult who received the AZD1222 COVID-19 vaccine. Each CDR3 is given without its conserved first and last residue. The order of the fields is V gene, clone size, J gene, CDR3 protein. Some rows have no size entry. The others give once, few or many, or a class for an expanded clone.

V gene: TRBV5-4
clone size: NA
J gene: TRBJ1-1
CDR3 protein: ASKLAGNTEAF

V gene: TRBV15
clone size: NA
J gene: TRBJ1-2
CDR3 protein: ATSRALLDVYGYT

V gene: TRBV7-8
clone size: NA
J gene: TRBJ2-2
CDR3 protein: ASSLGTIPTGELF

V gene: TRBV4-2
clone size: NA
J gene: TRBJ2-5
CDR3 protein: ASSRDRQETQY

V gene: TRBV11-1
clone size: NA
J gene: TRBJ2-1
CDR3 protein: ASSLEPNYNEQF

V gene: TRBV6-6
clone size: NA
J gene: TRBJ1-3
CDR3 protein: ASSYSLTGNTIY

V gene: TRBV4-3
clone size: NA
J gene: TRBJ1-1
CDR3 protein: ASSQGRKGNTEAF

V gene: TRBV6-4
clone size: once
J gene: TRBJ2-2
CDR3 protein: ASSDSPATGELF

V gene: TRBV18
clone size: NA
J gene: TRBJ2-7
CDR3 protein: ASSPPAAYEQY

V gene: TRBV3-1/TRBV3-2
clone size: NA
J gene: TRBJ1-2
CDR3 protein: ASSQDPGTYGYT

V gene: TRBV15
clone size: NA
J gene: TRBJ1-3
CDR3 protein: ATSRKRQGAGNTIY

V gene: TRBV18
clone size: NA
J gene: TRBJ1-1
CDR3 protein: ASSFVSATEAF

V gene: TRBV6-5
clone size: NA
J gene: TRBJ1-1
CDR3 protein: ARGFTEAF

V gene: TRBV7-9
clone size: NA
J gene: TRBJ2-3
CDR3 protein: ASSMVGGRESTDTQY

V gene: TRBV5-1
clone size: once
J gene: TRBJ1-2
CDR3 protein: ASSLGGGSNYGYT

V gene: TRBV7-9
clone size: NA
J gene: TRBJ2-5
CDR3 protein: ASSSPRGEDRETQY

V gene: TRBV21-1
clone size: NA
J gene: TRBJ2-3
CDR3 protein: ASSKPLGLGTQY

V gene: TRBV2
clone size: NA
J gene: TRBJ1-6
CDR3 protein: ASSEGAVGHSPLH

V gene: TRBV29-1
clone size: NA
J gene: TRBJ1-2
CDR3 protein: SVDREADWDYGYT

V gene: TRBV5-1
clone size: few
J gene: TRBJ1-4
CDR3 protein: ASSGVGVGEKLF

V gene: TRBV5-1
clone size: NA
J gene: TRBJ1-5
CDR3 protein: ASSRGTGGNQPQH

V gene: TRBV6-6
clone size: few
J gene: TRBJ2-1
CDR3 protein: ASSLSQAGGNEQF

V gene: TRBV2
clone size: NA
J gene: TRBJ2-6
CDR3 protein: ASSERGSSGANVLT

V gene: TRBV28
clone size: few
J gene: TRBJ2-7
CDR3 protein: ASTLRRDRPYEQY

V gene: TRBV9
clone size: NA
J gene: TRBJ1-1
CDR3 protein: ASSRGTGAEAF

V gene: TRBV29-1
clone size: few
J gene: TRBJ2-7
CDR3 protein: STLQGMNEQY

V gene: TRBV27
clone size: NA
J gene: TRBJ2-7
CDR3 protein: ASSFSGLRGYEQY

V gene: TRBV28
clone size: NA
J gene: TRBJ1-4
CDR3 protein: ASSHDWGGEKLF

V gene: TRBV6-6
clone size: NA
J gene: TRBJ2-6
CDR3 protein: ASSHPRGWAGANVLT

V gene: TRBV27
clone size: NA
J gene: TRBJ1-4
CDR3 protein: ASSPLFSVADEKLF

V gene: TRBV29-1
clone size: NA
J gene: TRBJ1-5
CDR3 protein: SGGQISNQPQH

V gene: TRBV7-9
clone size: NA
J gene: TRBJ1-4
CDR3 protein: ASSPTGTGLEKLF

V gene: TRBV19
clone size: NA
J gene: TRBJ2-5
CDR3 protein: ASSIAGRAETQY

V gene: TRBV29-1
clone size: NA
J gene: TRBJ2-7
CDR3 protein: SGTGTGGAEQY

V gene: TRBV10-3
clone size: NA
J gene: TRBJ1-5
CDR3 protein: AISRTGEDNQPQH

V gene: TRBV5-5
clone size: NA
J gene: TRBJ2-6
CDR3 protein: ASSPTGTGSSGANVLT

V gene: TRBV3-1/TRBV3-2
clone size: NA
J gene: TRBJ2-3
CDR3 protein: ASSQGDPGLADTQY

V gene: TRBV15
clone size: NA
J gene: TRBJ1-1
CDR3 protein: ATSREPGTGLSEAF

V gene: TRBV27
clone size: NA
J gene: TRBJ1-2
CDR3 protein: ARKNGGRGLKGYT

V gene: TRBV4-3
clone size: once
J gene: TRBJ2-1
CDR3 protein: ASSHRTGGAAEQF

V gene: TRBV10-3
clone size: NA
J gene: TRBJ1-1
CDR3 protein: AISESSFFSATEAF

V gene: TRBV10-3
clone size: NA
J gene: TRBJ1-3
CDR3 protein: AISEGGLGNTIY

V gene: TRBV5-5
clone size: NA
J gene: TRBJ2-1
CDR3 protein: ASSWTGDHYNEQF

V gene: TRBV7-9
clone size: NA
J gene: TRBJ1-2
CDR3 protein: ASSLESRLGHSNYGYT

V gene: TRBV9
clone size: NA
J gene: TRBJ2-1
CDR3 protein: ASSVGTSGRATTVEQF

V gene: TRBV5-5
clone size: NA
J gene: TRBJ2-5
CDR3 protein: ASSRGTAQETQY

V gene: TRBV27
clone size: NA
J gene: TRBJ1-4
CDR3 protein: ASSLWPEPATNEKLF